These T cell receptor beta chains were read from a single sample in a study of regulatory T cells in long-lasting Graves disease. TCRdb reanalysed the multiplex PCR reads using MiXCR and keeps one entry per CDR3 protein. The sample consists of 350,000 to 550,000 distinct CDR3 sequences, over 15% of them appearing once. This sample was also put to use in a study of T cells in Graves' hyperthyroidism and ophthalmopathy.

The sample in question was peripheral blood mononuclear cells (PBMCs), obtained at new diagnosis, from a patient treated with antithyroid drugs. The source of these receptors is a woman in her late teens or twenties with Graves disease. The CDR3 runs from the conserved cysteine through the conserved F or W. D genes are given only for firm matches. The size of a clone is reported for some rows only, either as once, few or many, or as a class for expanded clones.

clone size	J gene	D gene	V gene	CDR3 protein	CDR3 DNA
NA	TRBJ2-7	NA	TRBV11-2	CASSVGGASSYEQYF	TGTGCCAGCAGCGTCGGGGGCGCGAGCTCCTACGAGCAGTACTTC
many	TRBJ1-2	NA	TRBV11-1	CASRGWDTSDGYTF	TGTGCCAGCAGGGGATGGGACACATCCGATGGCTACACCTTC
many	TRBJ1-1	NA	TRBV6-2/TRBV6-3	CASSYSNRQIKGTNTEAFF	TGTGCCAGCAGTTACTCGAATCGACAGATTAAGGGAACGAACACTGAAGCTTTCTTT
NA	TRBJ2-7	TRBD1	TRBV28	CASSFSMTGVSYEQYF	TGTGCCAGCAGTTTCTCGATGACAGGGGTATCCTACGAGCAGTACTTC
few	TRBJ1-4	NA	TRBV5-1	CASGRSGGEKLFF	TGCGCCAGCGGACGGTCAGGAGGCGAAAAACTGTTTTTT
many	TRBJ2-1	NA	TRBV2	CASRGLGPHEQFF	TGTGCCAGCAGGGGGTTGGGTCCCCATGAGCAGTTCTTC
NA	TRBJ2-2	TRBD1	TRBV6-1	CASSDSGQGANTGELFF	TGTGCCAGCAGTGACTCCGGACAGGGGGCGAACACCGGGGAGCTGTTTTTT
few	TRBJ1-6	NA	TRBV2	CASSPTRVTDSPLHF	TGTGCCAGCAGCCCCACCCGGGTGACGGATTCACCCCTCCACTTT
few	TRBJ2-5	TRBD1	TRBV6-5	CASSSDRGFGPQYF	TGTGCCAGCAGTTCCGACAGGGGATTTGGACCCCAGTACTTC
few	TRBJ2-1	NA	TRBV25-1	CASKGILSYNEQFF	TGTGCCAGCAAGGGGATCCTCTCCTACAATGAGCAGTTCTTC
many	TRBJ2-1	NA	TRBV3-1	CASSQDLNEQFF	TGTGCCAGCAGCCAAGATCTGAATGAGCAGTTCTTC
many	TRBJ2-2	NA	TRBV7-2	CASSPGLTGELFF	TGTGCCAGCAGCCCCGGACTGACCGGGGAGCTGTTTTTT
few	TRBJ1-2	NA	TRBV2	CASSEGFGYTF	TGTGCCAGCAGTGAGGGTTTTGGCTACACCTTC
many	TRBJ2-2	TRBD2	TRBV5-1	CASRPPSSGSGTGELFF	TGCGCCAGCAGGCCACCATCCAGCGGGAGTGGCACCGGGGAGCTGTTTTTT
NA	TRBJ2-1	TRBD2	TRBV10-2	CASREGGGNNEQFF	TGCGCCAGCCGGGAGGGCGGGGGGAACAATGAGCAGTTCTTC
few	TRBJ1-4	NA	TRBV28	CASRFSGVTNEKLFF	TGTGCCAGCAGGTTTTCGGGGGTAACTAATGAAAAACTGTTTTTT
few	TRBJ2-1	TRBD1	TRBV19	CASSRRGQGGSSSYNEQFF	TGTGCCAGTAGTAGGAGGGGACAGGGGGGTTCGAGCTCCTACAATGAGCAGTTCTTC
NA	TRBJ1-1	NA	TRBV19	CASAATPNTEAFF	TGTGCCAGTGCCGCAACACCGAACACTGAAGCTTTCTTT
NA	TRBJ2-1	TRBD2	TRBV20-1	CSARDFASGTSYEQFF	TGCAGTGCTAGAGATTTTGCTTCCGGGACTAGCTATGAGCAGTTCTTC
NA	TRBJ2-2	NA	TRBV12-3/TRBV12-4	CASSLLGENTGELFF	TGTGCCAGCAGTTTGCTGGGGGAAAACACCGGGGAGCTGTTTTTT
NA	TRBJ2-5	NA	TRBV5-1	CASSPARERGETQYF	TGCGCCAGCAGCCCGGCCAGGGAGCGCGGAGAGACCCAGTACTTC
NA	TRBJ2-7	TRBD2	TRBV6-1	CAGRLFLAGGPYEQYF	TGTGCCGGCAGACTTTTCCTAGCGGGAGGGCCCTACGAGCAGTACTTC
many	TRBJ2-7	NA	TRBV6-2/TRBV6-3	CASSFTYEQYF	TGTGCCAGCAGTTTTACCTACGAGCAGTACTTC
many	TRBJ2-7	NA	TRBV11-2	CASSPLQGTGYEQYF	TGTGCCAGCAGCCCCCTACAGGGTACGGGGTACGAGCAGTACTTC
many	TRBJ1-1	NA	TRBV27	CASSFAAGVTAFF	TGTGCCAGCAGTTTTGCCGCAGGGGTGACAGCTTTCTTT
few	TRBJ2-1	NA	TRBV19	CASSSHVIAAYNEQFF	TGTGCCAGTAGTAGCCACGTTATAGCAGCCTACAATGAGCAGTTCTTC
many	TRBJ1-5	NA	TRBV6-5	CASSYLSSPYQPQHF	TGTGCCAGCAGTTATCTGTCTTCCCCTTATCAGCCCCAGCATTTT
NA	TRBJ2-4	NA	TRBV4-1	CASSQDNRNIQYF	TGCGCCAGCAGCCAAGATAACAGAAACATTCAGTACTTC
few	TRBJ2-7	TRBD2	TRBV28	CASSLGLAGLSYEQYF	TGTGCCAGCAGTTTGGGACTAGCGGGCCTCTCCTACGAGCAGTACTTC
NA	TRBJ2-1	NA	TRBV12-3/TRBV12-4	CASSLTIYNEQFF	TGTGCCAGCAGTTTGACTATTTACAATGAGCAGTTCTTC
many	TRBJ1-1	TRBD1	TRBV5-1	CASSLGRQGARFDTEAFF	TGCGCCAGCAGCTTGGGGCGACAGGGGGCGCGTTTCGACACTGAAGCTTTCTTT
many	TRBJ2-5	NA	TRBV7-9	CASSLEQGKGTQYF	TGTGCCAGCAGCTTAGAACAGGGCAAAGGGACCCAGTACTTC
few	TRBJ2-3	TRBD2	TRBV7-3	CANSLSSGGGTDTQYF	TGTGCCAACAGCTTAAGCTCGGGAGGGGGGACAGATACGCAGTATTTT
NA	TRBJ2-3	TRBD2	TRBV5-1	CASKTSGRHTDTQYF	TGCGCCAGTAAGACTAGCGGGCGACACACAGATACGCAGTATTTT
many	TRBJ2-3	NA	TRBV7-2	CASSRRKLQRGTDTQYF	TGTGCCAGCAGCCGTAGGAAACTCCAAAGGGGCACAGATACGCAGTATTTT
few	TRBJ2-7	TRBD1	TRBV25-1	CASSKTGTGSDEQYF	TGTGCCAGCAGTAAAACCGGGACAGGGAGCGACGAGCAGTACTTC
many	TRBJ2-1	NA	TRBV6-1	CASSEVGPPSSYNEQFF	TGTGCCAGCAGTGAAGTCGGTCCTCCGAGCTCCTACAATGAGCAGTTCTTC
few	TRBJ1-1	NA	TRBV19	CASNPGTNTEAFF	TGTGCCAGTAACCCCGGGACGAACACTGAAGCTTTCTTT
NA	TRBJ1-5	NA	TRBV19	CASSIGGGRLSNQPQHF	TGTGCCAGTAGTATAGGTGGAGGGAGATTAAGCAATCAGCCCCAGCATTTT
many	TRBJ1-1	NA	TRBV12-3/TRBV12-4	CASSFRRGNTEAFF	TGTGCCAGCAGTTTCCGCAGGGGAAACACTGAAGCTTTCTTT
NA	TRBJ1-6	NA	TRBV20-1	CSARDNTPGGSPLHF	TGCAGTGCTAGAGACAACACACCGGGTGGTTCACCCCTCCACTTT
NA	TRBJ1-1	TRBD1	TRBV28	CATRASGGLTEAFF	TGTGCCACCCGAGCCTCAGGGGGCCTTACTGAAGCTTTCTTT
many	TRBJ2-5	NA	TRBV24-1	CATSDFNSADQETQYF	TGTGCCACCAGTGATTTCAACTCCGCCGACCAAGAGACCCAGTACTTC
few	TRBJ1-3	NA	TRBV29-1	CSVVWLGAGNTIYF	TGCAGCGTTGTCTGGCTAGGGGCTGGAAACACCATATATTTT
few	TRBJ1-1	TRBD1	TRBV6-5	CASSYGPGGEAFF	TGTGCCAGCAGTTACGGACCAGGGGGCGAAGCTTTCTTT
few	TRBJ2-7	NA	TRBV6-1	CASSEGDLWEQYF	TGTGCCAGCAGTGAAGGGGATCTTTGGGAGCAGTACTTC
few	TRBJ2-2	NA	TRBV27	CASTGTHNTGELFF	TGTGCCAGCACCGGGACTCACAACACCGGGGAGCTGTTTTTT
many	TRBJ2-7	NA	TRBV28	CASSPFGVRGSNYEQYF	TGTGCCAGCAGTCCGTTTGGGGTAAGAGGATCGAACTACGAGCAGTACTTC
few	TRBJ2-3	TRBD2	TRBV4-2	CASSQDRPSSGSTDTQYF	TGTGCCAGCAGCCAAGATAGGCCGAGTAGCGGGAGCACAGATACGCAGTATTTT
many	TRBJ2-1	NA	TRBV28	CASSRSSGNNEQFF	TGTGCCAGCAGTCGGTCGTCCGGTAACAATGAGCAGTTCTTC
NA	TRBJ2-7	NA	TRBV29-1	CSVPFTGGVYEQYF	TGCAGCGTTCCCTTCACGGGCGGGGTATACGAGCAGTACTTC